This T cell receptor (beta chain) was identified in a study of cytomegalovirus exposure and HLA in healthy donors. To note about this clone: The antigen remains undetermined.

V was trimmed by 4 bases and J by 3 bases, leaving 7 bases between them. Germline CDR1 and CDR2: SGHRS and YFSETQ. This CDR3 has 13 amino acids. A multiplex PCR was run with 60 Vbeta primers and 13 Jbeta primers. Sequencing was performed with immunoSEQ multiplex PCR; in TCRdb, only in-frame clones are kept and a portion is missing. This sample has 150,000 to 200,000 clones; 75% to 80% occur once, and the top ten carry 6%. Study-level results: For most TCR beta V segments, an earlier analysis put the productive rate at about 87% or about 30% of the time.

The origin of this receptor is a woman in her twenties or thirties in good health and CMV-seropositive. The sequenced sample was PBMCs. The V call is TRBV5-1, the J call TRBJ1-4; D may be TRBD1 (5 bases). Here the CDR3 DNA reads TGCGCCAGCAGCCAGGGATCTAATGAAAAACTGTTTTTT. Its protein product is CASSQGSNEKLFF.